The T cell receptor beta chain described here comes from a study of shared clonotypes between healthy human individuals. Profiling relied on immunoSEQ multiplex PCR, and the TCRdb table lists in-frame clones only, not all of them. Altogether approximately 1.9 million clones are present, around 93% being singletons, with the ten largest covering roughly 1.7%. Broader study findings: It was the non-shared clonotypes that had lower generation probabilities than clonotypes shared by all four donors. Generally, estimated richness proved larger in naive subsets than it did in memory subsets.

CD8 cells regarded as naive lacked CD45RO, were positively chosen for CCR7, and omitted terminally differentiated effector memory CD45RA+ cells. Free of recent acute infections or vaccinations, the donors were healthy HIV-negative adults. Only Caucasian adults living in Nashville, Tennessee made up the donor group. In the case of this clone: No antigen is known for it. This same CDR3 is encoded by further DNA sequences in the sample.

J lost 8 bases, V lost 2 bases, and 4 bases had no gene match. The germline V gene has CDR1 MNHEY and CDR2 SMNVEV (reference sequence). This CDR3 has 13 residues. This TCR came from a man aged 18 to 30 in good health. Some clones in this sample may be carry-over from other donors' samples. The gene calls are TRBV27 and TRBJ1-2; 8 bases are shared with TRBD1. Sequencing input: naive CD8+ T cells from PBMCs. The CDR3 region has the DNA TGTGCCAGCAGTTTACAGACAGGGGCGGGCTACACCTTC. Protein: CASSLQTGAGYTF.